The clone carrying this T cell receptor (beta chain) was observed a few times. The antigen is not known. This specimen comes from a study of T-cell reconstitution after alpha-beta-depleted transplantation in children. Study outcomes and limitations: It was newly produced T cells that mostly accounted for T-cell counts and diversity one year after transplant. The study reportedly traced alpha-beta T cells about two months after transplant to several hundred expanded graft clones.

Preparation of the TCRbeta library used unique molecular identifiers. Each CDR3 protein gets one entry after TCRdb re-called the PCR reads with MiXCR. The data contain a few hundred thousand distinct CDR3 sequences, 27% of them seen just once; the ten biggest clones take up 36%. This CDR3 comprises 14 residues. The V segment lost 0 bases and the J segment 12 bases; nucleotides outside the gene matches: 7. CDR1 and CDR2 (germline): SGHNT, YENEEA. The J gene is TRBJ2-1, the V gene TRBV11-3; TRBD2 agrees at 8 bases. The receptor was derived from a boy less than two years old with Wiskott-Aldrich syndrome, due to receive a stem cell transplant. The source material was PBMCs, sampled before TCRalphabeta/CD19-depleted stem cell transplant. The CDR3 spells CASSLDLSGGVQFF. CDR3 DNA sequence: TGTGCCAGCAGCTTAGATTTAAGCGGGGGAGTGCAGTTCTTC.